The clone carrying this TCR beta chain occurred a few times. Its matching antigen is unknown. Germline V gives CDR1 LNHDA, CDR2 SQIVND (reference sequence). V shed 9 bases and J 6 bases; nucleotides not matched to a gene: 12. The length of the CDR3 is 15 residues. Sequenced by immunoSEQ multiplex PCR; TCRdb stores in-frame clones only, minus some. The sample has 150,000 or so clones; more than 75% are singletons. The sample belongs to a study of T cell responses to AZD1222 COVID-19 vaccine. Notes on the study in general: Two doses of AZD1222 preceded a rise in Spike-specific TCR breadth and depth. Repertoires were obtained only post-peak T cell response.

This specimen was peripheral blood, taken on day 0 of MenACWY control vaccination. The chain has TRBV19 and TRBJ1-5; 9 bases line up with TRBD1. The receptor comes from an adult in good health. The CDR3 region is CASGQGLVRTQPQHF. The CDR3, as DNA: TGTGCCAGCGGACAGGGGCTTGTACGAACTCAGCCCCAGCATTTT.